The sequence of this TCR beta chain was determined in a study of CD8+ T cells in alopecia areata. Background on the study: Treated patients received oral tofacitinib, 5 to 10 mg twice daily.

This clone was counted only a few times. Extraction of RNA preceded its reverse transcription into cDNA, which served as the sequencing template. The table came from immunoSEQ multiplex PCR; TCRdb's copy has only in-frame clones and leaves some out. The table includes roughly 150,000 clones, 85% to 90% detected once. V shed 5 bases and J shed 1 base, with 14 bases lying between them. CDR3 size: 15 residues. Germline CDR1 MGHDK, CDR2 SYGVNS. Lesional scalp punch biopsies and peripheral blood were collected from alopecia areata patients. Sorting of PBMCs yielded the CD4+ and CD8+ T cells. The clonotype comes from a human donor with alopecia areata. The gene calls are TRBV25-1 and TRBJ1-1; D perhaps matches TRBD1 (5 bases). The sequencing here drew on CD8+ T cells sorted from blood, taken at week 0. The CDR3 coding sequence is TGTGCCAGCAGTAATGGGGGGGGATCGAACACTGAAGCTTTCTTT. Translating it yields CASSNGGGSNTEAFF.